This T cell receptor (beta chain) was recovered during a study of shared clonotypes between healthy human individuals (dated by TCRdb to about 2020). Broadly, across the study: A couple of women and three men aged 18 to 49 years were included in the cohort. Blood TCR repertoires of a handful of healthy adults were deeply sequenced to estimate repertoire size and the extent of clonotype sharing between individuals. Libraries were prepared and TCR repertoires were sequenced by different laboratories using diverse techniques, in order to increase sequencing depth and limit assay-specific biases. Per donor, leukapheresis produced somewhere between about 0.85 and 8.9 billion PBMCs. Results the study describes overall, beyond this receptor: Sampling was limited to blood, and TCR repertoires in tissue likely differ from TCR repertoires in blood. Because the study included a small number of donors, the genetic and exposure-history diversity represented was limited. Pairwise subsampling led to the expectation that sequencing depth would affect the degree of clonotype sharing among donors.

Donors were healthy HIV-negative adults with no recently reported acute infections or vaccinations. Every donor was a Caucasian adult living in Nashville, Tennessee, USA. In the unsorted samples, 70 million to 90 million PBMCs were counted, and genomic DNA was extracted using the QIAamp DNA Blood Mini kit. Blood was obtained by leukapheresis, after which PBMCs were separated by Ficoll-Histopaque density gradient centrifugation and cryopreserved in liquid nitrogen vapor phase. Worth noting for this clone: Its specific antigen is unknown. There are no base qualities to consult, and no much larger clone falls within one base.

CDR3 length: 14 amino acids, cysteine to phenylalanine. Solely the CDR3 DNA is kept, with 42 bases framed from the first base. Between the V and J ends, shortened by 2 bases and 2 bases respectively, the junction contains 10 bases. According to the germline V gene, CDR1 reads MGHRA and CDR2 reads YSYEKL. Using the deep immunoSEQ assay, TCR CDR3 regions were amplified from genomic DNA by multiplex PCR. Genomic DNA extracted from each cell subset was distributed evenly over all wells of several immunoSEQ 96-well plates, and each plate served as one replicate. Each replicate PCR for unsorted PBMC received approximately 0.3 ug genomic DNA, equal to around 30,000 T cell genomes. Ten immunoSEQ deep assay plates were used to sequence unsorted PBMC genomic DNA. The purified libraries were quantified using a Qubit 3.0 fluorometer, sized with a Bioanalyzer 2100, and then quantified again using the KAPA Library Quantification kit. Each immunoSEQ 96-well plate was sequenced on its own single-read 150-cycle Illumina NextSeq 550 flow cell. The authors' analysis ran thus. Because the immunoSEQ output included only junctional sequences and no quality scores, the filtering could not be the same as the filtering used for full-length reads. To assign V/J genes and CDR3, sequences were annotated using PyIR, a Python wrapper for IgBLAST v1.9, with IMGT germline references. Any read was removed if the V/J assignment was weak (E-value above 1e-6), the CDR3 was missing, or the read contained stop codons, out-of-frame junctions, or ambiguous translated residues. V3J clonotypes were defined as sequences sharing the same inferred V gene, J gene, and CDR3 amino acid sequence. To compute the percentage overlap between repertoires, the number of shared unique clonotypes was divided by the size of the smaller repertoire. Three approaches were used to assess repertoire richness: RTK rarefaction, the Chao1 estimator, and Recon v2.1 estimates of unobserved clonotypes. Entries here come from immuneACCESS through TCRdb and include only in-frame sequences with V and J called. Some clones fail to appear in such tables; in the studies checked, an unresolved V gene covers under half of the shortfall, and the cause of the remainder is unknown. V and J calls plus clone size are reproduced from that table; the DNA served to infer D and trimming. The table for this sample lists over 400,000 clones; approximately 80% of them were counted only once. Clones ranked in the top ten supply about 12% of the sample.

The receptor's source is a woman in her thirties or forties in good health. Some clones in this sample may be carry-over from other donors' samples. Sequenced: PBMCs. The chain is made from TRBV4-1 and TRBJ2-7, with an unclear D gene assignment. The nucleotide sequence reads TGCGCCAGCAGCCAACATTTAGTTACCTACGAGCAGTACTTC. Its protein is CASSQHLVTYEQYF.